The present TCR beta chain was sequenced within a study of blood T cells in healthy people across ages. Overall study results and limits: Naive CD4+ cells and diversity were both higher in long-lived donors than in aged donors. Leaving the PBMCs unsorted stopped any conclusive comparison of naive versus antigen-experienced cells.

Each donor supplied approximately 10 milliliters of peripheral blood. This CDR3 is 15 amino acids long. Germline V gene data show CDR1 as LGHNA and CDR2 as YSLEER. J lost 2 bases, V lost 4 bases, and 5 bases had no gene match. The second PCR ran roughly 7 to 11 cycles with a sample-barcoded 5' primer and J-beta primers. TCRdb re-analysed the 5' RACE reads in MiXCR, keeping a single row per CDR3 protein. This sample has 700,000 or so distinct CDR3 sequences, with around two fifths found just once. In regard to this clonotype: What it binds is not known.

Sequencing input: blood. The source is a man older than 75 in good health. The chain is built from TRBV4-3 and TRBJ2-1; 7 bases line up with TRBD2. The CDR3, as DNA: TGCGCCAGCAGCCGGGAAAGCGGGACCTACAATGAGCAGTTCTTC. This gives the protein CASSRESGTYNEQFF.